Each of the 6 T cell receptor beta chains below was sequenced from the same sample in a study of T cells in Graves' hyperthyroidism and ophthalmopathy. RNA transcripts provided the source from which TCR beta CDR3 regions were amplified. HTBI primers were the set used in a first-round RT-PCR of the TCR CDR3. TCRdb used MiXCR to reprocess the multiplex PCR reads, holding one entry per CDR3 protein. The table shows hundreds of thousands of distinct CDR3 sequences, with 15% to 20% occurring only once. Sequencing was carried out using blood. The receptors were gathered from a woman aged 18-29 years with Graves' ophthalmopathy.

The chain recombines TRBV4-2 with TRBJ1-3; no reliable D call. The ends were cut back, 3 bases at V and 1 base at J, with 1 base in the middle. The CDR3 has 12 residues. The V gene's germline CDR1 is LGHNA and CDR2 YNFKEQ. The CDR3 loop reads CASSHSGNTIYF. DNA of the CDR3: TGTGCCAGCAGCCATTCTGGAAACACCATATATTTT.

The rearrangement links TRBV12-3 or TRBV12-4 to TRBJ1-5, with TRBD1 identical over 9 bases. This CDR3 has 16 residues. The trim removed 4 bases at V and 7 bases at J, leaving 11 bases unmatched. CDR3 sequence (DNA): TGTGCCAGCAGTTCCGGGACAGGGCCGGGGTGGCAGCCCCAGCATTTT. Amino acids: CASSSGTGPGWQPQHF.

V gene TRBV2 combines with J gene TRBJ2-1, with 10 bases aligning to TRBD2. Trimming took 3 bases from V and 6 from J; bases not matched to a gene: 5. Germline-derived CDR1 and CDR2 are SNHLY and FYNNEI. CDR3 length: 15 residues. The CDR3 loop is CASSEASGSGNEQFF. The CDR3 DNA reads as TGTGCCAGCAGTGAGGCTAGCGGGAGTGGCAATGAGCAGTTCTTC.

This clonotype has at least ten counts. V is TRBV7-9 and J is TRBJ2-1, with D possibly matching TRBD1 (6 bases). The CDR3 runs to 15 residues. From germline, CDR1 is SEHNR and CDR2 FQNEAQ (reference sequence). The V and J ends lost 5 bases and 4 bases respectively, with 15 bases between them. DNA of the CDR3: TGTGCCAGCAGCCCCGGGACAAACTTATACAATGAGCAGTTCTTC. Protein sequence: CASSPGTNLYNEQFF.

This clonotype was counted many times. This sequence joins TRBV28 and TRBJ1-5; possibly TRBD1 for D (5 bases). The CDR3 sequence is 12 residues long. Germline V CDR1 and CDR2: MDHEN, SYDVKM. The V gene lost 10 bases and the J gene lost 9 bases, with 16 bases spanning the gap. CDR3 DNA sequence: TGTGCCACCGGGGCAGAGATCGGGCCCCAGCATTTT. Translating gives CATGAEIGPQHF.

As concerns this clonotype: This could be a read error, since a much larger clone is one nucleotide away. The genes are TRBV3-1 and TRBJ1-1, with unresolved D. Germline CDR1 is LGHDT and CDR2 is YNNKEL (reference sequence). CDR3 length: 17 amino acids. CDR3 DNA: TGTGCCGGCAGCCCGGATGGTTTCCGGGATTTTACCGGCGGTGCTTTCTTT. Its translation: CAGSPDGFRDFTGGAFF.